The 32 T cell receptor beta chains presented below share a single source sample, sequenced in a study of T-cell memory formation after mild COVID-19 (dated by TCRdb to about 2021). The library was built by means of 5' RACE. Instrument on record: Illumina NovaSeq 6000. TCRdb cleaned the public reads at Q25 with fastp, built clones with MiXCR and kept in-frame beta chains. Rows are unified per CDR3 protein, each entry keeping the most common DNA and genes. For this sample the table gives about 470,000 distinct CDR3 sequences, of which around a quarter were detected only once. Of the sample, roughly an eighth is held by the ten largest clones. The sample taken for sequencing was PBMCs or a T cell subset sorted from them (not recorded which). Receptors were obtained from an adult woman who had mild COVID-19 (a few samples of this study predate the infection). The sample titles of this study are shuffled in the database, so cell type and time point are left out; the donor was told from shared clones.

The chain has TRBV29-1 and TRBJ2-2, with D possibly matching TRBD2 (6 bases). With 0 bases removed from V and 5 bases from J, the gap between germline ends came to 19 bases. Germline values: CDR1 SQVTM, CDR2 ANQGSEA. The CDR3 runs 17 residues. The CDR3 nucleotides are TGCAGCGTTGAAGATCCGGGGACTGTGGAGGGGACCGGGGAGCTGTTTTTT. Amino acids: CSVEDPGTVEGTGELFF.

The chain links TRBV5-6 to TRBJ2-7; 9 nucleotides line up with TRBD2. J gave up 5 bases and V 2 bases, and 5 bases lay outside the gene matches. The CDR3 is made up of 14 amino acids. Germline values: CDR1 SGHDT, CDR2 YYEEEE. This chain's CDR3 is CASSFSAGGHEQYF. CDR3 bases: TGTGCCAGCAGCTTTTCAGCGGGAGGACACGAGCAGTACTTC.

CDR3 in DNA: TGTGCCAGCAGCTTAGGGGCTTTACCCTACAATGAGCAGTTCTTC. Its protein product is CASSLGALPYNEQFF. The chain combines TRBV7-2 with TRBJ2-1; D gene uncertain. V lost 1 base, J lost 2 bases, and 9 bases lay in between. Germline CDR1 reads SGHTA; CDR2 reads FQGNSA. This CDR3 is built from 15 residues.

The genes are TRBV18 and TRBJ1-1, with D unclear. Trimming left V 0 bases short and J 2 bases short, with 10 bases between. The CDR3 consists of 15 residues. Germline values: CDR1 KGHSH, CDR2 LQKENI. The DNA for the CDR3 is TGTGCCAGCTCACCACCTACCGGGGATAACACTGAAGCTTTCTTT. Protein product: CASSPPTGDNTEAFF.

This clonotype appeared a few times. The chain uses TRBV29-1 and TRBJ2-1; TRBD2 matches at 11 bases. This CDR3 has 13 residues. Looked up from germline, CDR1 is SQVTM and CDR2 is ANQGSEA. V was pared by 3 bases and J by 8 bases, with 3 bases of the junction left unmatched. The CDR3 bases are TGCAGCGTTGAGCCTAGCGGGAGGCATGAGCAGTTCTTC. This sequence encodes CSVEPSGRHEQFF.

This clonotype has a handful of counts. The rearrangement uses TRBV3-1 and TRBJ2-4; TRBD2 is a possible D gene (6 bases). V gave up 0 bases and J gave up 9 bases, with 18 bases separating them. CDR3 length: 16 amino acids. Germline-derived CDR1 and CDR2 are LGHDT and YNNKEL (reference sequence). The CDR3 region has the DNA TGTGCCAGCAGCCAAGAGGACCTTTCGGGGGTTGGCATTCAGTACTTC. This sequence encodes CASSQEDLSGVGIQYF.

This clonotype was observed a few times. The chain has TRBV6-6 and TRBJ2-3; D ambiguous. This CDR3 has 13 amino acids. Germline V lookup: CDR1 MNHNY, CDR2 SVGAGI (reference sequence). Trimming left V 6 bases short and J 9 bases short, with 16 bases between. CDR3 coding DNA: TGTGCCAGCAGCCGCCTCGACTCACCGACGCAGTATTTT. Protein: CASSRLDSPTQYF.

The chain couples TRBV5-6 to TRBJ2-1, with 11 nucleotides matching TRBD2. Germline V gives CDR1 SGHDT, CDR2 YYEEEE. This CDR3 is built from 14 residues. V lost 2 bases to trimming and J lost 9 bases; unmatched junction nucleotides: 4. The CDR3 DNA follows: TGTGCCAGCAGCTTTAGCGGGGGGGCCCGTGAGCAGTTCTTC. The encoded protein is CASSFSGGAREQFF.

The chain recombines TRBV24-1 with TRBJ2-1; 13 bases are shared with TRBD2. CDR3 length: 19 amino acids. Germline CDR1 is KGHDR and CDR2 is SFDVKD. V dropped 4 bases and J dropped 0; count of bases not matched to a gene: 8. CDR3 amino acids: CATSDFTGTSGVSYNEQFF. The CDR3 DNA reads as TGTGCCACCAGTGACTTTACAGGGACTAGCGGGGTCTCCTACAATGAGCAGTTCTTC.

This rearrangement joins TRBV5-1 to TRBJ2-2, with D maybe TRBD2 (6 bases). The V end lost 4 bases, the J end lost 7 bases, and 11 bases lay between the germline ends. The CDR3 contains 13 residues. From germline, CDR1 is SGHRS and CDR2 YFSETQ. The CDR3 coding sequence is TGCGCCAGCAGCCACCCTAGCGACGGGGAGCTGTTTTTT. Its protein product is CASSHPSDGELFF. The full variable domain, its missing parts supplied by reference TRBV5-1 and TRBJ2-2, is KAGVTQTPRYLIKTRGQQVTLSCSPISGHRSVSWYQQTPGQGLQFLFEYFSETQRNKGNFPGRFSGRQFSNSRSEMNVSTLELGDSALYLCASSHPSDGELFFGEGSRLTVL.

At least ten counts were recorded for this clonotype. The chain couples TRBV7-9 to TRBJ2-1; TRBD1 agrees at 8 bases. The V segment lost 3 bases and the J segment 3 bases; nucleotides outside the gene matches: 7. The CDR3 length is 16 residues. Looked up from germline, CDR1 is SEHNR and CDR2 is FQNEAQ (reference sequence). The CDR3 region is CASSFLQGAVYNEQFF. Written as DNA, the CDR3 is TGTGCCAGCAGCTTCCTCCAGGGGGCAGTCTACAATGAGCAGTTCTTC. The entire variable domain, with the rest obtained from reference TRBV7-9 and TRBJ2-1, is as follows: DTGVSQNPRHKITKRGQNVTFRCDPISEHNRLYWYRQTLGQGPEFLTYFQNEAQLEKSRLLSDRFSAERPKGSFSTLEIQRTEQGDSAMYLCASSFLQGAVYNEQFFGPGTRLTVL.

The chain couples TRBV7-2 to TRBJ1-2; the match to TRBD1 covers 8 bases. The CDR3 loop spans 15 amino acids. Looked up from germline, CDR1 is SGHTA and CDR2 is FQGNSA. V lost 4 bases and J lost 0; bases outside the gene matches: 4. In DNA form, the CDR3 reads TGTGCCAGCAGCTCCAAGGACAGGGCTAACTATGGCTACACCTTC. This codes for CASSSKDRANYGYTF.

In regard to this clonotype: Relative to the germline gene, one junction end is altered; a read error may explain this. The chain uses TRBV7-7 and TRBJ1-5; the match to TRBD1 covers 10 bases. From germline, CDR1 is SSHAT and CDR2 FNYEAQ (reference sequence). The CDR3 is 14 amino acids. CDR3 coding DNA: TGTGCTAGCAGACAAGGGACAGGGGTTCAGCCCCAGCATTTT. This translates into CASRQGTGVQPQHF.

The chain employs TRBV29-1 and TRBJ2-3; 8 nucleotides agree with TRBD2. CDR1 is SQVTM, CDR2 ANQGSEA, per germline. V was pared by 7 bases and J by 2 bases, with 5 bases of the junction left unmatched. CDR3 length equals 13 residues. The CDR3 nucleotides are TGCAGCGCCCGGACTAGCCTCACAGATACGCAGTATTTT. This translates into CSARTSLTDTQYF.

This clonotype has a handful of counts. The chain recombines TRBV5-1 with TRBJ1-3; 10 bases are a match to TRBD1. J was trimmed by 4 bases and V by 2 bases; bases with no gene match: 3. Germline CDR1 reads SGHRS; CDR2 reads YFSETQ. The CDR3 contains 15 residues. Here the CDR3 DNA reads TGCGCCAGCAGCTTCGGGACAGGGGAAGGAAACACCATATATTTT. It encodes CASSFGTGEGNTIYF.

The V gene is TRBV15, the J gene TRBJ2-1; 7 bases map to TRBD2. This CDR3 is built from 14 residues. Germline V gives CDR1 LNHNV, CDR2 YYDKDF (reference sequence). The trim removed 7 bases at V and 8 bases at J, leaving 11 bases unmatched. CDR3 residues: CATNSRGVTHEQFF. The CDR3, as DNA: TGTGCCACCAACTCACGGGGGGTTACGCATGAGCAGTTCTTC.

This clonotype was detected a few times. This chain connects TRBV2 to TRBJ1-2, with TRBD1 matching 9 bases. CDR1 is SNHLY, CDR2 FYNNEI, per germline. The V segment lost 2 bases and the J segment 7 bases; nucleotides outside the gene matches: 5. The CDR3 extends over 14 amino acids. The CDR3: CASSEWTGDSGYTF. In nucleotides, the CDR3 is TGTGCCAGCAGTGAATGGACAGGGGATTCTGGCTACACCTTC.

There are a few counts of this clonotype. The chain couples TRBV7-2 to TRBJ2-3, with 13 positions matching TRBD2. This CDR3 contains 16 residues. V lost 6 bases, J lost 4 bases, and 7 bases stayed unmatched. Germline CDR1 is SGHTA and CDR2 is FQGNSA. CDR3 nucleotides: TGTGCCAGCAGTCCACGACTAGCGGGAGGATCAGATACGCAGTATTTT. This encodes CASSPRLAGGSDTQYF.

The V and J genes are TRBV7-9 and TRBJ2-5, with D possibly matching TRBD1 (5 bases). Deletions cut 4 bases from V and 2 bases from J, with 11 bases between. Germline V gives CDR1 SEHNR, CDR2 FQNEAQ (reference sequence). There are 14 residues in the CDR3. The CDR3 region has the DNA TGTGCCAGCAGCTCACCCCAGGGACAAGAGACCCAGTACTTC. This translates into CASSSPQGQETQYF.

This clonotype was counted only a few times. The chain recombines TRBV7-8 with TRBJ2-1; 10 nucleotides match TRBD1. The germline V gene encodes CDR1 SGHVS and CDR2 FQNEAQ. The CDR3 is 17 residues long. The V gene end was trimmed by 5 bases and the J gene end by 2 bases; junction bases not matched to a gene: 9. This CDR3 reads CASSPRGTGAPYNEQFF. As DNA, the CDR3 is TGTGCCAGCAGCCCCAGGGGGACAGGGGCTCCCTACAATGAGCAGTTCTTC.

The chain links TRBV7-3 to TRBJ2-1; 9 bases are shared with TRBD2. The V and J ends lost 2 bases and 8 bases, in that order; junction bases with no gene match: 7. Germline CDR1 is SGHTA and CDR2 is FQGTGA. The length of the CDR3 is 15 residues. The CDR3 region is CASSLSGTSIDEQFF. In DNA, the CDR3 is TGTGCCAGCAGCTTATCTGGGACTAGCATCGATGAGCAGTTCTTC.

The rearrangement uses TRBV12-3 or TRBV12-4 and TRBJ2-5, with D maybe TRBD1 (5 bases). The V and J ends lost 8 bases and 7 bases respectively, with 20 bases between them. This CDR3 region has 14 residues. CDR3 amino acids: CASEGNKGAVTQYF. The DNA of the CDR3 is TGTGCCAGCGAAGGCAACAAAGGGGCTGTGACCCAGTACTTC.

The chain joins TRBV7-9 to TRBJ2-7; D may be TRBD2 (6 bases). CDR1 SEHNR and CDR2 FQNEAQ come from the germline V gene (reference sequence). Between the trimmed V and J ends, which lost 3 bases and 5 bases, there was a span of 14 bases. This CDR3 has 14 residues. The CDR3 region is CASSFGDGGDEQYF. DNA for the CDR3: TGTGCCAGCAGCTTCGGTGATGGCGGGGACGAGCAGTACTTC.

CDR3 DNA: TGTGCCAGCAGCTTATCTGCTAGCGGGCAATACGAGCAGTACTTC. Protein sequence: CASSLSASGQYEQYF. This sequence joins TRBV7-2 and TRBJ2-7, with TRBD2 matching 8 bases. Germline V lookup: CDR1 SGHTA, CDR2 FQGNSA. This CDR3 contains 15 residues. V trimming: 2 bases; J trimming: 4 bases; junction bases outside the gene matches: 7. The full variable domain, in which reference TRBV7-2 and TRBJ2-7 provide the parts outside the CDR3, is GAGVSQSPSNKVTEKGKDVELRCDPISGHTALYWYRQSLGQGLEFLIYFQGNSAPDKSGLPSDRFSAERTGGSVSTLTIQRTQQEDSAVYLCASSLSASGQYEQYFGPGTRLTVT.

This chain uses TRBV27 with TRBJ2-7; 10 bases match TRBD1. This CDR3 comprises 17 residues. Germline V gives CDR1 MNHEY, CDR2 SMNVEV (reference sequence). Trimming removed 6 bases from V and 3 bases from J; junction bases left unmatched: 14. The CDR3 nucleotides read TGTGCCAGCAGCGGGGACAGGGGATTAGCGGGCCGCTACGAGCAGTACTTC. It specifies CASSGDRGLAGRYEQYF.

This clonotype was detected a few times. This sequence joins TRBV3-1 and TRBJ2-1; no clear D gene. Germline CDR1 and CDR2: LGHDT and YNNKEL (reference sequence). Between the trimmed V and J ends, which lost 1 base and 8 bases, there was a span of 9 bases. The CDR3 extends over 13 amino acids. The CDR3 DNA is TGTGCCAGCAGCCAAGTGGAGAGACATGAGCAGTTCTTC. The encoded protein is CASSQVERHEQFF.

CDR3 region: CATSPGAGPYQETQYF. The CDR3 nucleotides read TGTGCCACCAGTCCGGGGGCAGGACCCTACCAAGAGACCCAGTACTTC. This rearrangement joins TRBV24-1 to TRBJ2-5, with D perhaps assigned TRBD1 or TRBD2 (6 bases each). The CDR3 totals 16 residues. CDR1 is KGHDR, CDR2 SFDVKD, per germline. Deletions cut 6 bases from V and 0 bases from J, with 16 bases between.

In this sample, this clonotype turned up a few times. The rearrangement joins TRBV12-3 or TRBV12-4 to TRBJ2-1; possible D gene TRBD1, 6 bases. With 5 bases removed from V and 10 bases from J, the gap between germline ends came to 12 bases. The CDR3 totals 12 residues. The CDR3 region is CASSKTGLEQFF. DNA for the CDR3: TGTGCCAGCAGTAAAACAGGGTTGGAGCAGTTCTTC.

The rearrangement joins TRBV9 to TRBJ2-6; TRBD1 matches at 8 bases. CDR1 and CDR2 from the germline V gene are SGDLS and YYNGEE. Trimming cost V 4 bases and J 2 bases; bases outside gene matches: 14. The CDR3 is made up of 19 amino acids. The CDR3 spells CASSSNRGQAPTGANVLTF. CDR3 sequence (DNA): TGTGCCAGCAGCTCTAATAGGGGACAGGCTCCCACTGGGGCCAACGTCCTGACTTTC.

This clonotype was detected only a few times. The V gene is TRBV7-8, the J gene TRBJ2-3, with D perhaps matching TRBD2 (5 bases). V was cut by 1 base and J by 5 bases, with 10 bases left in between. CDR3 length: 14 amino acids. Germline V gene sequence: CDR1 SGHVS, CDR2 FQNEAQ. The DNA of the CDR3 is TGTGCCAGCAGCTTAGAGGCTAGCCGAGATACGCAGTATTTT. Its translation is CASSLEASRDTQYF.

This clonotype was seen a handful of times. The rearrangement links TRBV24-1 to TRBJ2-3; 9 nucleotides line up with TRBD1. From germline, CDR1 is KGHDR and CDR2 SFDVKD. With V trimmed by 7 bases and J by 2 bases, 9 bases remained unmatched. The CDR3 totals 16 residues. The CDR3 sequence: CATSSPGQGNTDTQYF. The CDR3 nucleotides read TGTGCCACCAGCTCGCCGGGACAGGGAAACACAGATACGCAGTATTTT.

This clonotype was observed at least ten times. The chain employs TRBV5-1 and TRBJ1-1; 10 nucleotides agree with TRBD1. Trimming took 3 bases from V and 4 from J; bases not matched to a gene: 0. Germline CDR1 reads SGHRS; CDR2 reads YFSETQ. The length of the CDR3 is 13 residues. The CDR3 DNA sequence: TGCGCCAGCAGCTGGACAGGGGGCACTGAAGCTTTCTTT. Protein sequence: CASSWTGGTEAFF.